This TCR beta chain comes out of a study of T-cell memory formation after mild COVID-19. Study-wide points: The CD4+ clones that contracted clustered mainly within CM and EM, and the CD8+ clones concentrated in EMRA.

UMIs and sample barcodes were carried by the TCR alpha and TCR beta cDNA libraries that 5'RACE produced using constant-segment primers. TCRdb re-analysed the 5' RACE reads in MiXCR, keeping a single row per CDR3 protein. The sample has about 82,000 distinct CDR3 sequences, roughly 16% seen once. The CDR3 has 16 residues. Trimming cost V 2 bases and J 1 base; bases outside gene matches: 6. Looked up from germline, CDR1 is SGHVT and CDR2 is SQSDAQ. This clonotype has only a few counts. Its target is unknown. Sequencing used PBMCs or a T cell subset sorted from them (not recorded which). The chain links TRBV7-4 to TRBJ1-1, with TRBD1 matching 8 bases. The origin of this receptor is a man aged 18 to 29 who had mild COVID-19 (a few samples of this study predate the infection). Cell type and time point are not known. The CDR3 protein is CASSLTRDRKNTEAFF. The CDR3 nucleotides read TGTGCCAGCAGCTTAACCCGGGACAGGAAGAACACTGAAGCTTTCTTT.